This record covers a single TCR beta chain. This entry belongs to a study of regulatory T cells in long-lasting Graves disease. Study as a whole: Antithyroid drugs had been taken under 3 months by newly diagnosed Graves' patients.

Researchers made TCR beta libraries by using iRepertoire HTBI primers and running Arm-PCR on CDR3 regions. TCRdb re-analysed the multiplex PCR reads in MiXCR, keeping a single row per CDR3 protein. Of 350,000 to 500,000 distinct CDR3 sequences in the sample, 12% to 15% were seen once. Stated time point: newly diagnosed GD, antithyroid drugs for less than 3 months. Preparation of the TCR library used RNA extracted from PBMCs. The sample was also linked to a second study, of T cells in Graves' hyperthyroidism and ophthalmopathy.

Material: peripheral blood mononuclear cells (PBMCs), obtained at new diagnosis, from a patient treated with antithyroid drugs. The source of this sequence is a woman in her forties or fifties with Graves disease.

CDR3 loop: CASSMWEGDEQFF. CDR3 coding DNA: TGTGCCAGTAGTATGTGGGAGGGGGATGAGCAGTTCTTC. The J gene is TRBJ2-1, the V gene TRBV19; D perhaps matches TRBD2 (7 bases). Germline V gives CDR1 LNHDA, CDR2 SQIVND (reference sequence). The CDR3 contains 13 residues. Trimming cost V 3 bases and J 8 bases, with 11 bases left between them.